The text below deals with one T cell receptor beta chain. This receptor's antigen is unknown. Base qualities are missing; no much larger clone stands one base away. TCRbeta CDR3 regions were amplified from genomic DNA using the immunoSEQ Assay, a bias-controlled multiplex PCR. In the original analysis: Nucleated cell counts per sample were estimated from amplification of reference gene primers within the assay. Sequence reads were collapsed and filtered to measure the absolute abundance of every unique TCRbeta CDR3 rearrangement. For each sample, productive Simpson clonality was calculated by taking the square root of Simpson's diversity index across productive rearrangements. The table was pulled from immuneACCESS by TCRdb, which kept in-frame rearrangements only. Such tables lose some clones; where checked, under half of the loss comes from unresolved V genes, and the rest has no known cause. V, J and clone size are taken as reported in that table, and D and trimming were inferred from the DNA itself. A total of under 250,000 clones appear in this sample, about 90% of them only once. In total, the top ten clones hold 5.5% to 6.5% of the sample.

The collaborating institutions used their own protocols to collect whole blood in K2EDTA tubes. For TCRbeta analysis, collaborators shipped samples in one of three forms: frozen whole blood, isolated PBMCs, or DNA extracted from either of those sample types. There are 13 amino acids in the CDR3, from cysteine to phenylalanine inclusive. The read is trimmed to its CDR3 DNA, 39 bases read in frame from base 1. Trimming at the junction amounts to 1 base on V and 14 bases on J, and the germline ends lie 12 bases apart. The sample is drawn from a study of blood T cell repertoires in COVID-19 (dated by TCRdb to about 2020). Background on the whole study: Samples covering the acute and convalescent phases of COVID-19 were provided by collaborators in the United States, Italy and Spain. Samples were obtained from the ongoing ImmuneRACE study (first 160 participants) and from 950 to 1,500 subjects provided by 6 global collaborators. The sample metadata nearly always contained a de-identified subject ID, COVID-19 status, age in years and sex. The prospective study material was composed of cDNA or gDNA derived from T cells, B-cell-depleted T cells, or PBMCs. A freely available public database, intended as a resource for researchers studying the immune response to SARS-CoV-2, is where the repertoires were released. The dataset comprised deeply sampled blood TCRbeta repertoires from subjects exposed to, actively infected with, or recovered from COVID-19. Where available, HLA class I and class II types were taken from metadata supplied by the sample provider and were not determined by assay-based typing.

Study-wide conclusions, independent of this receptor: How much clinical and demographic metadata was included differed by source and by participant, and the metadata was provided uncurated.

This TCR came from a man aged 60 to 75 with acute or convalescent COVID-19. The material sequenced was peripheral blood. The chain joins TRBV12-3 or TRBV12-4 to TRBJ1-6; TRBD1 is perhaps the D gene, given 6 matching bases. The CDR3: CASSLGGGGTLHF. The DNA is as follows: TGTGCCAGCAGTTTAGGGGGGGGCGGCACCCTCCACTTT.